This TCR beta chain was recorded in a study of cytomegalovirus exposure and HLA in healthy donors. General study points: In a later analysis, first-cohort TCR clusters were found to tend to co-occur in the 130 or so validation repertoires.

On this clone: Its antigen remains unidentified.

The validation cohort, a group of around 130 subjects, included the donors and was separate from the approximately 660-subject first cohort. Libraries were prepared by immunoSEQ multiplex PCR; TCRdb keeps only in-frame clonotypes and omits some of them. This table holds approximately 110,000 clones, about 85% found once. Sequenced material: PBMCs. The TCR sequence derives from a woman aged 18-30 years in good health and CMV-seropositive.

CDR3 DNA: TGTGCCAGCAGCGACAAGGGACAGAAGAACACTGAAGCTTTCTTT. Translation: CASSDKGQKNTEAFF. The chain has TRBV7-9 and TRBJ1-1; 7 nucleotides align to TRBD1. The CDR3 totals 15 residues. Losses at the gene ends were 5 bases for V and 1 base for J; bases not matched to a gene: 7. Germline values: CDR1 SEHNR, CDR2 FQNEAQ (reference sequence).